This T cell receptor beta chain was obtained from a study of early T cells in non-severe SARS-CoV-2 infection. Study summary: The input, bulk RNA from unsorted whole blood, was sequenced, and chains were unpaired.

Germline V gene sequence: CDR1 LGHDT, CDR2 YNNKEL (reference sequence). Trimming shortened V by 4 bases and J by 10 bases, and 14 bases separated the two germline ends. CDR3 length: 14 amino acids. This clonotype was detected only a few times. Its antigen is currently unknown. Researchers attached unique molecular identifiers to individual cDNA molecules. TCRdb independently ran MiXCR on the 5' RACE reads; one entry per CDR3 protein. The data contain tens of thousands of distinct CDR3 sequences, about 17% of them seen just once; the ten biggest clones take up under 9%. Study findings and constraints: Lookups in VDJdb leaned toward anti-spike CD8 responses and missed private and CD4 specificities.

The sequence was collected from an adult who was a healthcare worker with PCR-confirmed SARS-CoV-2 infection or an uninfected control (not recorded which). The V and J genes are TRBV3-1 and TRBJ1-6, with D possibly matching TRBD1 (5 bases). This sample comprised whole blood, obtained at baseline. In DNA form, the CDR3 reads TGTGCCAGCAGCCCCTACGGGGACGGCTCACCCCTCCACTTT. Its translation is CASSPYGDGSPLHF.